Below are 18 T cell receptor beta chains sequenced from a single sample in a study of T cell repertoires in cytomegalovirus infection. Each CDR3 protein gets one entry after TCRdb re-called the reads with MiXCR. The table includes roughly 700,000 distinct CDR3 sequences, around 32% detected once. Antigen specificity for these receptors is unknown. The starting material was cultured PBMCs, obtained from culture after CMV antigen stimulation. The receptors shown here come from a human donor in good health (CMV status not recorded). Some clones in this sample may be carry-over from other donors' samples.

The sample holds many counts of this clonotype. V and J are TRBV7-2 and TRBJ1-1, with D hard to call. V was trimmed by 1 base and J by 3 bases, leaving 6 bases between them. Germline values: CDR1 SGHTA, CDR2 FQGNSA. The CDR3 is 13 amino acids. Here the CDR3 reads CASSLGSHTEAFF. In DNA form, the CDR3 reads TGTGCCAGCAGCTTAGGTTCGCACACTGAAGCTTTCTTT.

This clonotype occurred once. It is likely a read error, because the conserved phenylalanine at the end of the CDR3 is missing. The genes are TRBV5-5 and TRBJ2-7; D is unclear. V gave up 0 bases and J gave up 6 bases, with 13 bases separating them. Germline-derived CDR1 and CDR2 are SGHKS and YYEKEE (reference sequence). The CDR3 has 14 residues. The CDR3 here is CASSLALAVVEQYL. The CDR3 coding sequence is TGTGCCAGCAGCTTGGCCTTGGCAGTCGTCGAGCAGTACTTA.

This clonotype appeared a few times. The rearrangement uses TRBV7-2 and TRBJ2-1; 11 bases align to TRBD2. The CDR3 covers 13 residues. Germline V CDR1 and CDR2: SGHTA, FQGNSA. The junction had 4 bases not matched to a gene; V was cut back by 8 bases and J by 7 bases. In DNA, the CDR3 is TGTGCCAGCCGACTAGCGGGGTATAATGAGCAGTTCTTC. Translated: CASRLAGYNEQFF.

The V call is TRBV20-1, the J call TRBJ1-5; D not resolved. Trimming pared 4 bases from V and 4 bases from J, leaving 8 bases between. CDR3 length: 12 amino acids. In germline, CDR1 is DFQATT, CDR2 SNEGSKA (reference sequence). The CDR3 protein is CSAIQPNQPQHF. The CDR3 region has the DNA TGCAGTGCTATACAGCCTAATCAGCCCCAGCATTTT.

The V and J genes are TRBV20-1 and TRBJ2-3; 10 bases are a match to TRBD2. In germline, CDR1 is DFQATT, CDR2 SNEGSKA (reference sequence). V shed 8 bases, J shed 2 bases, and the junction held 7 bases outside the gene matches. This CDR3 comprises 14 residues. In DNA, the CDR3 is TGCAGTTATTCGAGCGGGGGGGACACAGATACGCAGTATTTT. Its translation: CSYSSGGDTDTQYF.

This clonotype was counted many times. The rearrangement uses TRBV11-2 and TRBJ2-7, with D tentatively TRBD2 (5 bases). CDR1 and CDR2 (germline): SGHAT, FQNNGV. This CDR3 spans 13 amino acids. Trimming pared 5 bases from V and 3 bases from J, leaving 11 bases between. In DNA, the CDR3 is TGTGCCAGCAGCCCCGCTACTAGCTACGAGCAGTACTTC. This gives the protein CASSPATSYEQYF.

This chain connects TRBV20-1 to TRBJ2-5; tentatively, D is TRBD2 (5 bases). Germline V gives CDR1 DFQATT, CDR2 SNEGSKA (reference sequence). Trimming left V 3 bases short and J 5 bases short, with 10 bases between. CDR3 length equals 12 residues. CDR3 nucleotides: TGCAGTGCTAGGTCCGGGAAGGAGACCCAGTACTTC. Amino acids: CSARSGKETQYF.

The chain has TRBV4-1 and TRBJ2-2; D is perhaps TRBD1 or TRBD2 (5 bases each). The CDR3 extends over 15 amino acids. Germline V gives CDR1 MGHRA, CDR2 YSYEKL. The V end lost 4 bases, the J end lost 2 bases, and 11 bases lay between the germline ends. The CDR3 DNA is TGCGCCAGCAGCCTTCATGGGGGAAACACCGGGGAGCTGTTTTTT. It encodes CASSLHGGNTGELFF.

The table lists this clonotype with a few counts. V usage is TRBV5-1 and J usage is TRBJ1-2; D might be TRBD1 (6 bases). In germline, CDR1 is SGHRS, CDR2 YFSETQ. The ends were cut back, 4 bases at V and 11 bases at J, with 15 bases in the middle. The CDR3 length is 12 residues. CDR3 protein: CASSAAGTRYTF. The CDR3 DNA follows: TGCGCCAGCAGCGCGGCCGGGACAAGATACACCTTC.

J is TRBJ2-5 and V is TRBV12-3 or TRBV12-4, with D uncertain. This CDR3 has 11 residues. Trimming shortened V by 2 bases and J by 10 bases, and 8 bases separated the two germline ends. The CDR3 DNA reads as TGTGCCAGCAGTTTATCTGGGTTCCAGTACTTC. Amino acid sequence: CASSLSGFQYF.

J is TRBJ2-7 and V is TRBV2; D may correspond to TRBD1 or TRBD2 (5 bases each). In germline, CDR1 is SNHLY, CDR2 FYNNEI. Trimming pared 6 bases from V and 1 base from J, leaving 19 bases between. The length of the CDR3 is 16 residues. CDR3 protein: CASRPRIGGSSYEQYF. The CDR3 DNA follows: TGTGCCAGCAGACCCCGGATTGGGGGATCTTCCTACGAGCAGTACTTC.

Here the CDR3 DNA reads TGTGCCATCAGTGCGTTAGTTAACGAGCAGTACTTC. The encoded protein is CAISALVNEQYF. The rearrangement links TRBV10-3 to TRBJ2-7; D remains ambiguous. Germline V CDR1 and CDR2: ENHRY, SYGVKD. CDR3 length: 12 amino acids. Trimming took off 4 bases at V and 5 bases at J, with 9 bases between the two ends.

Many counts were recorded for this clonotype. The chain uses TRBV7-2 and TRBJ1-5; TRBD1 matches 8 bases. CDR1 and CDR2 (germline): SGHTA, FQGNSA. This CDR3 spans 15 amino acids. Losses at the gene ends were 5 bases for V and 3 bases for J; bases not matched to a gene: 6. This chain's CDR3 is CASSVRGQTNQPQHF. DNA for the CDR3: TGTGCCAGCAGCGTCAGGGGGCAAACCAATCAGCCCCAGCATTTT.

The chain has TRBV29-1 and TRBJ2-3; D is possibly TRBD1 or TRBD2 (7 bases each). The V gene lost 0 bases and the J gene lost 1 base, with 17 bases spanning the gap. The CDR3 sequence is 17 residues long. Germline V lookup: CDR1 SQVTM, CDR2 ANQGSEA. CDR3: CSVEDPAGRGRTDTQYF. CDR3 DNA sequence: TGCAGCGTTGAAGACCCCGCGGGGAGGGGGCGCACAGATACGCAGTATTTT.

V usage is TRBV10-3 and J usage is TRBJ2-7; 10 nucleotides agree with TRBD2. The CDR3 loop spans 15 amino acids. Per the germline V gene, CDR1 is ENHRY and CDR2 is SYGVKD. Trimming cost V 9 bases and J 0 bases; bases outside gene matches: 8. The CDR3 spells CAIRTSGESSYEQYF. For the CDR3, the DNA is TGTGCCATTAGGACTAGCGGAGAGAGCTCCTACGAGCAGTACTTC.

This clonotype was counted a single time. V and J are TRBV5-4 and TRBJ2-5; D gene unclear. The CDR3 is 14 amino acids. V lost 4 bases, J lost 3 bases, and 13 bases lay in between. Per the germline V gene, CDR1 is SGHNT and CDR2 is YYREEE (reference sequence). CDR3: CASSQTDGKETQYF. CDR3 bases: TGTGCCAGCAGCCAAACGGACGGAAAAGAGACCCAGTACTTC.

V gene TRBV12-5 combines with J gene TRBJ1-1, with TRBD1 as a possible D gene (5 bases). Germline loops: CDR1 LGHNT, CDR2 FRNRAP. The CDR3 is 17 residues long. Deletions cut 2 bases from V and 0 bases from J, with 16 bases between. CDR3 region: CASGLLRDGELNTEAFF. The CDR3 DNA sequence: TGTGCTAGTGGTTTGCTCCGGGACGGTGAATTGAACACTGAAGCTTTCTTT.

This sequence joins TRBV12-3 or TRBV12-4 and TRBJ2-3; the D gene is possibly TRBD2 (6 bases). Trimming stripped 3 bases from V and 2 bases from J, with 12 bases between. The CDR3 totals 15 residues. CDR3 protein: CASSLRDSLTDTQYF. The CDR3 coding sequence is TGTGCCAGCAGTTTGAGGGACTCTCTCACAGATACGCAGTATTTT.